One and the same sample provided the 23 T cell receptor beta chains below, sequenced in a study of a mutant IDH1 vaccine in newly diagnosed glioma. Time point in this sample: baseline, week 1 (first vaccination visit). Treatment meaning: pre-vaccination baseline after standard-of-care therapy. TCRdb's copy holds only in-frame clones and misses some; the assay was immunoSEQ multiplex PCR. The sample consists of around 100,000 clones, roughly 80% of them appearing once. The sample in question was PBMCs, obtained from a glioma patient treated with radiotherapy, temozolomide or both. These receptors were taken from a man aged 35 to 55 with glioma. Some clones in this sample may be carry-over from other donors' samples.

In nucleotides, the CDR3 is TGTGCCATCAAGCCAGGGGGCACCGGGGAGCTGTTTTTT. This sequence encodes CAIKPGGTGELFF. The chain carries TRBV10-3 and TRBJ2-2, with TRBD1 matching over 7 bases. Germline CDR1 and CDR2: ENHRY and SYGVKD. The junction had 3 bases not matched to a gene; V was cut back by 7 bases and J by 4 bases. There are 13 residues in the CDR3.

The V call is TRBV29-1, the J call TRBJ2-3, with D tentatively TRBD1 or TRBD2 (5 bases each). Trimming took 0 bases from V and 6 from J, leaving 19 bases between them. The germline CDR1 and CDR2 sequences are SQVTM and ANQGSEA. The CDR3 extends over 16 amino acids. The CDR3 nucleotides are TGCAGCGTTGAAGATCTAGGGAATGGGGGATACGATACGCAGTATTTT. Amino acids: CSVEDLGNGGYDTQYF.

The rearrangement uses TRBV18 and TRBJ2-5; 8 bases match TRBD2. The V gene's germline CDR1 is KGHSH and CDR2 LQKENI. The CDR3 sequence is 15 residues long. V dropped 3 bases and J dropped 5; count of bases not matched to a gene: 8. The CDR3 protein is CASSPFSGVGETQYF. The DNA of the CDR3 is TGTGCCAGCTCACCCTTTAGCGGGGTCGGTGAGACCCAGTACTTC.

The chain links TRBV6-4 to TRBJ1-5, with unresolved D. The CDR3 loop spans 12 amino acids. V lost 7 bases to trimming and J lost 6 bases, with 10 bases between them. Germline CDR1 and CDR2: MRHNA and SNTAGT. CDR3 residues: CASKTQVQPQHF. The CDR3 DNA reads as TGTGCCAGCAAAACGCAGGTTCAGCCCCAGCATTTT.

V usage is TRBV2 and J usage is TRBJ2-3, with D perhaps matching TRBD2 (5 bases). This CDR3 comprises 15 residues. Germline assignment: CDR1 SNHLY and CDR2 FYNNEI. Trimming pared 2 bases from V and 1 base from J, leaving 10 bases between. The CDR3 DNA sequence: TGTGCCAGCAGTGAATCATCCGGGGGCACAGATACGCAGTATTTT. Encoded protein: CASSESSGGTDTQYF. Full variable domain (remainder filled in from reference TRBV2 and TRBJ2-3): EPEVTQTPSHQVTQMGQEVILRCVPISNHLYFYWYRQILGQKVEFLVSFYNNEISEKSEIFDDQFSVERPDGSNFTLKIRSTKLEDSAMYFCASSESSGGTDTQYFGPGTRLTVL.

This clone was found once. The V call is TRBV10-3, the J call TRBJ1-2; D call uncertain. The CDR3 is made up of 13 amino acids. V lost 2 bases to trimming and J lost 0 bases, with 4 bases between them. Looked up from germline, CDR1 is ENHRY and CDR2 is SYGVKD. CDR3 coding DNA: TGTGCCATCAGTGAGGTGCCTAACTATGGCTACACCTTC. Amino acid sequence: CAISEVPNYGYTF.

V usage is TRBV5-4 and J usage is TRBJ2-4; 8 nucleotides agree with TRBD1. The junction had 2 bases not matched to a gene; V was cut back by 2 bases and J by 1 base. This CDR3 contains 15 residues. CDR1 and CDR2 from the germline V gene are SGHNT and YYREEE (reference sequence). The CDR3 loop is CASSFQGAAKNIQYF. The CDR3, as DNA: TGTGCCAGCAGCTTCCAGGGGGCGGCCAAAAACATTCAGTACTTC.

This clone was recorded only once. The chain carries TRBV6-8 and TRBJ1-4; possibly TRBD1 for D (5 bases). This CDR3 comprises 14 residues. V lost 8 bases to trimming and J lost 8 bases, with 18 bases between them. Germline values: CDR1 MNHGY, CDR2 SAAAGT. DNA of the CDR3: TGTGCCAGCGGACCGGGACCGTCTTGGGAAAAACTGTTTTTT. Translating gives CASGPGPSWEKLFF.

This chain links TRBV6-4 with TRBJ1-1; TRBD1 matches at 7 bases. CDR1 MRHNA and CDR2 SNTAGT come from the germline V gene. With V trimmed by 10 bases and J by 5 bases, 13 bases remained unmatched. The CDR3 is 14 amino acids. CDR3 nucleotide sequence: TGTGCCACACCCCTGACAGGGATATGGACTGAAGCTTTCTTT. The encoded protein is CATPLTGIWTEAFF.

Here the CDR3 DNA reads TGCGCCAGCAGCGCCACGTCGGACAGGGTCGGCTCCTACGAGCAGTACTTC. Its translation is CASSATSDRVGSYEQYF. The chain combines TRBV5-1 with TRBJ2-7, with 8 bases fitting TRBD1. After removal of 4 bases from V and 0 bases from J, the junction contained 12 bases not matched to a gene. From germline, CDR1 is SGHRS and CDR2 YFSETQ. The CDR3 contains 17 residues.

This chain joins TRBV5-1 and TRBJ2-2, with D possibly matching TRBD2 (6 bases). Germline-derived CDR1 and CDR2 are SGHRS and YFSETQ. Trimming pared 3 bases from V and 0 bases from J, leaving 9 bases between. The CDR3 covers 15 residues. The CDR3 sequence is CASSSGGANTGELFF. Here the CDR3 DNA reads TGCGCCAGCAGCTCCGGGGGAGCGAACACCGGGGAGCTGTTTTTT.

This clone was counted only a few times. J is TRBJ1-2 and V is TRBV11-2; no reliable D call. The germline V gene has CDR1 SGHAT and CDR2 FQNNGV. The CDR3 has 13 amino acids. Trimming removed 5 bases at V and 4 bases at J, with 11 bases between. CDR3 nucleotide sequence: TGTGCCAGCAGCCCCGACACCGCCTATGGCTACACCTTC. Amino acid sequence: CASSPDTAYGYTF. Full variable domain (missing parts from reference TRBV11-2 and TRBJ1-2): EAGVAQSPRYKIIEKRQSVAFWCNPISGHATLYWYQQILGQGPKLLIQFQNNGVVDDSQLPKDRFSAERLKGVDSTLKIQPAKLEDSAVYLCASSPDTAYGYTFGSGTRLTVV.

The V gene is TRBV29-1, the J gene TRBJ2-3; D perhaps matches TRBD1 (6 bases). This CDR3 contains 12 residues. Germline CDR1 is SQVTM and CDR2 is ANQGSEA. The V end was cut by 7 bases, the J end by 5 bases, with 13 bases between. CDR3 nucleotides: TGCAGCGCCACACAGGGTCTAGATACGCAGTATTTT. It specifies CSATQGLDTQYF.

The chain has TRBV5-1 and TRBJ1-2; possibly TRBD1 for D (6 bases). Germline V gene lookup returns CDR1 SGHRS and CDR2 YFSETQ. V lost 3 bases and J 3 bases, leaving 9 bases between the germline ends. The CDR3 loop spans 13 amino acids. CDR3 region: CASSWDKDYGYTF. CDR3 DNA: TGCGCCAGCAGCTGGGACAAGGACTATGGCTACACCTTC.

V usage is TRBV6-5 and J usage is TRBJ1-6; 7 nucleotides align to TRBD1. The length of the CDR3 is 15 residues. Losses at the gene ends were 6 bases for V and 6 bases for J; bases not matched to a gene: 8. The germline CDR1 and CDR2 sequences are MNHEY and SVGAGI. The CDR3 loop is CASRTGTVTNSPLHF. The CDR3 DNA is TGTGCCAGCAGAACAGGGACAGTGACTAATTCACCCCTCCACTTT.

The V call is TRBV9, the J call TRBJ2-5, with D tentatively TRBD1 (6 bases). Trimming pared 0 bases from V and 4 bases from J, leaving 16 bases between. Germline V gene lookup returns CDR1 SGDLS and CDR2 YYNGEE. This CDR3 has 16 amino acids. The CDR3 reads CASSVAAGAIIETQYF. CDR3 bases: TGTGCCAGCAGCGTAGCGGCAGGGGCGATCATAGAGACCCAGTACTTC.

The genes are TRBV30 and TRBJ1-3; 7 bases are shared with TRBD1. Trimming removed 1 base from V and 10 bases from J; junction bases left unmatched: 4. CDR1 GTSNPN and CDR2 SVGIG come from the germline V gene (reference sequence). The CDR3 runs 12 residues. The CDR3 reads CAWSGTGWTIYF. For the CDR3, the DNA is TGTGCCTGGAGTGGGACAGGCTGGACCATATATTTT.

The chain links TRBV20-1 to TRBJ1-4; TRBD1 might be the D (5 bases). V dropped 3 bases and J dropped 8 bases, with 7 bases sitting between them. The germline CDR1 and CDR2 sequences are DFQATT and SNEGSKA (reference sequence). This CDR3 comprises 11 residues. CDR3 region: CSARGEEKLFF. The DNA for the CDR3 is TGCAGTGCTAGGGGGGAAGAAAAACTGTTTTTT.

The chain carries TRBV7-6 and TRBJ1-1, with D uncertain. The V gene lost 5 bases and the J gene lost 1 base, with 8 bases spanning the gap. The CDR3 sequence is 13 residues long. In germline, CDR1 is SGHVS, CDR2 FNYEAQ. The CDR3 DNA follows: TGTGCCAGCAGCCGAAGGGCGAACACTGAAGCTTTCTTT. This sequence encodes CASSRRANTEAFF.

The CDR3 reads CASTRQRFDYGYTF. Written as DNA, the CDR3 is TGTGCCAGCACTAGACAGAGGTTCGACTATGGCTACACCTTC. The chain carries TRBV6-1 and TRBJ1-2; tentatively, D is TRBD1 (5 bases). Trimming took off 7 bases at V and 3 bases at J, with 15 bases between the two ends. The CDR3 has 14 amino acids. CDR1 is MNHNS, CDR2 SASEGT, per germline.

The chain recombines TRBV6-5 with TRBJ2-2, with D possibly being TRBD2 (6 bases). CDR1 and CDR2 (germline): MNHEY, SVGAGI. The CDR3 runs 15 residues. The V end was cut by 4 bases, the J end by 9 bases, with 18 bases between. The CDR3 nucleotides are TGTGCCAGCAGTTCATTGACAGCGGGCAGCCGGGAGCTGTTTTTT. This encodes CASSSLTAGSRELFF.

V is TRBV29-1 and J is TRBJ2-1, with 9 bases lining up with TRBD2. Germline CDR1 is SQVTM and CDR2 is ANQGSEA. CDR3 length equals 12 residues. V dropped 2 bases and J dropped 10; count of bases not matched to a gene: 3. CDR3 sequence reads: CSVELAGWEQFF. Written as DNA, the CDR3 is TGCAGCGTTGAACTAGCGGGGTGGGAGCAGTTCTTC.

The chain joins TRBV6-4 to TRBJ2-3, with D possibly TRBD2 on 6 matching bases. V was clipped by 2 bases and J by 1 base, with 10 bases between them. The CDR3 is 15 amino acids. Germline V gene sequence: CDR1 MRHNA, CDR2 SNTAGT. The CDR3 loop is CASSDRSGGTDTQYF. CDR3 coding DNA: TGTGCCAGCAGTGACCGGTCGGGGGGCACAGATACGCAGTATTTT.